Shown below are 10 T cell receptor beta chains from a single sample sequenced in a study of cytomegalovirus exposure and HLA in healthy donors. Clones were sequenced by immunoSEQ multiplex PCR, and TCRdb holds only the in-frame ones, with some missing. Of 130,000 to 150,000 clones listed, approximately 86% are singletons. Specimen: PBMCs. The receptors shown here come from a woman between 18 and 30 years old in good health and CMV-seropositive.

The genes are TRBV7-9 and TRBJ2-7; 11 positions agree with TRBD2. The J segment lost 6 bases and the V segment lost 4 bases, leaving 5 bases of the junction unmatched. Germline CDR1 and CDR2: SEHNR and FQNEAQ (reference sequence). The CDR3 is made up of 14 amino acids. The CDR3 DNA is TGTGCCAGCAGCTCCCTAGGGACTAGCGGCGAGCAGTACTTC. This encodes CASSSLGTSGEQYF.

J is TRBJ2-7 and V is TRBV7-3; weak D call: TRBD2 (6 bases). Germline CDR1 reads SGHTA; CDR2 reads FQGTGA. This CDR3 spans 12 amino acids. V was cut by 5 bases and J by 12 bases, with 17 bases left in between. DNA for the CDR3: TGTGCCAGCAGCCCCTTTGGGGGGTGGTGGTACTTC. Its translation is CASSPFGGWWYF.

The rearrangement uses TRBV7-2 and TRBJ1-1; 7 bases are a match to TRBD1. The trim removed 5 bases at V and 6 bases at J, leaving 9 bases unmatched. CDR1 and CDR2 (germline): SGHTA, FQGNSA. The CDR3 runs to 14 residues. CDR3 nucleotides: TGTGCCAGCAGCCTTTTAATGACAGGGCCTGAAGCTTTCTTT. Translation gives CASSLLMTGPEAFF.

The chain employs TRBV28 and TRBJ2-1; 9 bases align to TRBD2. This CDR3 is built from 16 residues. V trimming: 5 bases; J trimming: 8 bases; junction bases outside the gene matches: 13. Germline-derived CDR1 and CDR2 are MDHEN and SYDVKM. In DNA form, the CDR3 reads TGTGCCAGCAGTCCCGGGGGGGGTAGCGGGAGCTATGAGCAGTTCTTC. It encodes CASSPGGGSGSYEQFF. The full variable domain, completed using reference TRBV28 and TRBJ2-1, is DVKVTQSSRYLVKRTGEKVFLECVQDMDHENMFWYRQDPGLGLRLIYFSYDVKMKEKGDIPEGYSVSREKKERFSLILESASTNQTSMYLCASSPGGGSGSYEQFFGPGTRLTVL.

The rearrangement links TRBV7-9 to TRBJ2-2; 10 positions match TRBD2. The CDR3 extends over 15 amino acids. Germline loops: CDR1 SEHNR, CDR2 FQNEAQ (reference sequence). J gave up 2 bases and V 4 bases, and 1 base lay outside the gene matches. DNA of the CDR3: TGTGCCAGCAGCTCTAGCGGGAGAAACACCGGGGAGCTGTTTTTT. It codes for CASSSSGRNTGELFF. Variable domain in full (rest from reference TRBV7-9 and TRBJ2-2): DTGVSQNPRHKITKRGQNVTFRCDPISEHNRLYWYRQTLGQGPEFLTYFQNEAQLEKSRLLSDRFSAERPKGSFSTLEIQRTEQGDSAMYLCASSSSGRNTGELFFGEGSRLTVL.

The chain couples TRBV4-3 to TRBJ2-7; 12 bases are a match to TRBD2. The V gene end was trimmed by 1 base and the J gene end by 0 bases; junction bases not matched to a gene: 7. Germline values: CDR1 LGHNA, CDR2 YSLEER. The length of the CDR3 is 18 residues. The CDR3 protein is CASSQGLAGGQTSYEQYF. In DNA, the CDR3 is TGCGCCAGCAGCCAAGGTCTAGCGGGGGGGCAAACCTCCTACGAGCAGTACTTC.

This chain connects TRBV28 to TRBJ1-2, with D perhaps TRBD1 (6 bases). The CDR3 has 12 residues. Trimming pared 5 bases from V and 8 bases from J, leaving 12 bases between. CDR1 and CDR2 from the germline V gene are MDHEN and SYDVKM. CDR3 residues: CASSKTGWGYTF. CDR3 coding DNA: TGTGCCAGCAGTAAAACAGGGTGGGGCTACACCTTC.

This clone was recorded once. The chain couples TRBV18 to TRBJ2-7, with TRBD2 matching 8 bases. Germline assignment: CDR1 KGHSH and CDR2 LQKENI. The J segment lost 1 base and the V segment lost 3 bases, leaving 2 bases of the junction unmatched. The CDR3 sequence is 14 residues long. CDR3 DNA sequence: TGTGCCAGCTCACCCTTAGCGGGGTCCTACGAGCAGTACTTC. Its translation: CASSPLAGSYEQYF.

The J gene is TRBJ1-1, the V gene TRBV5-1; 9 bases are a match to TRBD1. The V gene's germline CDR1 is SGHRS and CDR2 YFSETQ. The CDR3 runs 13 residues. V lost 3 bases to trimming and J lost 5 bases; unmatched junction nucleotides: 2. Here the CDR3 DNA reads TGCGCCAGCAGCTCACAGGGGGCGACTGAAGCTTTCTTT. Its protein is CASSSQGATEAFF.

V is TRBV4-2 and J is TRBJ1-1; 10 bases line up with TRBD1. Looked up from germline, CDR1 is LGHNA and CDR2 is YNFKEQ. The V and J ends lost 0 bases and 12 bases, in that order; junction bases with no gene match: 13. CDR3 size: 16 residues. In DNA, the CDR3 is TGTGCCAGCAGCCAAGACCTTTGGGGGACAGGGGAGTCGACTTTCTTT. Translation: CASSQDLWGTGESTFF.